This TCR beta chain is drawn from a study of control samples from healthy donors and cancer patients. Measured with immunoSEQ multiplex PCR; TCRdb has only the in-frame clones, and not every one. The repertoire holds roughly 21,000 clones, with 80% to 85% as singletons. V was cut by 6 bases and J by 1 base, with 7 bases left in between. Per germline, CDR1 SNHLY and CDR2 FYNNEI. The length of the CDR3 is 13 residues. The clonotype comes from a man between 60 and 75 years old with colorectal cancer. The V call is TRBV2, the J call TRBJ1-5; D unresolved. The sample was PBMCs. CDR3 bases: TGTGCCAGCAGGATGGACAGCAATCAGCCCCAGCATTTT. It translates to CASRMDSNQPQHF.